This T cell receptor beta chain emerged from a study of shared T cell receptors in the human thymus. Germline V gene sequence: CDR1 SEHNR, CDR2 FQNEAQ (reference sequence). Losses at the gene ends were 4 bases for V and 3 bases for J; bases not matched to a gene: 11. The CDR3 extends over 17 amino acids. This table comes from immunoSEQ multiplex PCR, and its TCRdb copy is limited to in-frame clones, with some not included. The sample includes around 340,000 clones, approximately 95% of them seen just once. The chain combines TRBV7-9 with TRBJ2-1, with 8 bases matching TRBD2. The material sequenced was thymocytes. The sequence was obtained from a human donor. The CDR3 DNA reads as TGTGCCAGCAGCTACAAAGAAGCGGGAGCCCACTACAATGAGCAGTTCTTC. As protein: CASSYKEAGAHYNEQFF. Complete variable domain (other parts from reference TRBV7-9 and TRBJ2-1): DTGVSQNPRHKITKRGQNVTFRCDPISEHNRLYWYRQTLGQGPEFLTYFQNEAQLEKSRLLSDRFSAERPKGSFSTLEIQRTEQGDSAMYLCASSYKEAGAHYNEQFFGPGTRLTVL.